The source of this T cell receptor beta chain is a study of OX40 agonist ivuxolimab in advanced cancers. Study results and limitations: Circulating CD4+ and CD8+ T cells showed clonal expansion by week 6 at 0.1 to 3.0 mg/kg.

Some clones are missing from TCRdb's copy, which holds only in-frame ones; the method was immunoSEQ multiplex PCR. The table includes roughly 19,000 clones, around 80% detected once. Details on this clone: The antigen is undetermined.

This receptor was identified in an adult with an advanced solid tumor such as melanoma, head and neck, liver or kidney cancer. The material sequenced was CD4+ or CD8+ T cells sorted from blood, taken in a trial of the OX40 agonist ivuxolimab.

Here the CDR3 DNA reads TGTGCCAGCTCATCGACTCCCCAGCGCTACGAGCAGTACTTC. Amino acid sequence: CASSSTPQRYEQYF. The chain employs TRBV18 and TRBJ2-7; no firm D call. This CDR3 has 14 amino acids. V was pared by 5 bases and J by 3 bases, with 14 bases between. Germline-derived CDR1 and CDR2 are KGHSH and LQKENI. Full variable domain (rest looked up from reference TRBV18 and TRBJ2-7): NAGVMQNPRHLVRRRGQEARLRCSPMKGHSHVYWYRQLPEEGLKFMVYLQKENIIDESGMPKERFSAEFPKEGPSILRIQQVVRGDSAAYFCASSSTPQRYEQYFGPGTRLTVT.